What follows describes a single T cell receptor (beta chain). Its specificity is not known. The sample comes from a study of naive and memory T cell subsets. An equimolar mix of two oligonucleotides served as the beta constant-region primer for TRBC1 and TRBC2. Four rounds of PCR amplified the ligated cDNA using nested alpha and beta constant-region primers plus SP2. One entry per CDR3 protein results from TCRdb running MiXCR on the UMI-ligation and nested PCR reads. The table shows around 100,000 distinct CDR3 sequences, with roughly 14% occurring only once. Study findings and constraints: Naive repertoires, especially CD8, held a few larger clonotypes, possibly memory cells re-expressing CD45RA.

V lost 4 bases and J lost 9, with 16 bases in between. This CDR3 has 14 amino acids. Four subsets defined by CD45RA and CD27 were sorted after CD3, CD4, CD8 and live/dead staining. This TCR derives from a human donor in good health. Sample: naive CD8+ T cells from blood. The rearrangement uses TRBV12-3 or TRBV12-4 and TRBJ2-1; perhaps TRBD2 as D (6 bases). The CDR3 loop reads CASSSWDSRGEQFF. CDR3 DNA sequence: TGTGCCAGCAGTTCCTGGGACTCCCGGGGTGAGCAGTTCTTC.